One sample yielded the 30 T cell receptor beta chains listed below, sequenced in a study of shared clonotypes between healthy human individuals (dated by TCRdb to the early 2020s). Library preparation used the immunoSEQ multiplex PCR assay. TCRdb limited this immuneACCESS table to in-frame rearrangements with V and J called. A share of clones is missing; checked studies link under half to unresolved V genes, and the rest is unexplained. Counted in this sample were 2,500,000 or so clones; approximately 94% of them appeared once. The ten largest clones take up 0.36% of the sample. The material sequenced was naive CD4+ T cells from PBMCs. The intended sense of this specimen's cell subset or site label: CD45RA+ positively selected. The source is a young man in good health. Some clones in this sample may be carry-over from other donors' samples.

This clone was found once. The CDR3 spells CASSLSGTGGKTQYF. In DNA form, the CDR3 reads TGTGCCAGCAGTTTATCAGGGACAGGTGGAAAGACCCAGTACTTC. The chain recombines TRBV28 with TRBJ2-5; 8 nucleotides agree with TRBD1. CDR1 and CDR2 (germline): MDHEN, SYDVKM. The CDR3 covers 15 residues. J was trimmed by 6 bases and V by 1 base; bases with no gene match: 7.

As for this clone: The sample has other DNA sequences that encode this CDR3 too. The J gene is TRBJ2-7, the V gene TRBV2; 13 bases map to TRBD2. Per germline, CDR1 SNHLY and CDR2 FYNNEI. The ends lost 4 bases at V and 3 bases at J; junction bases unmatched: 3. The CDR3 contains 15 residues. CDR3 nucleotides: TGTGCCAGCAGTGGAGGACTAGCGGGAGTCTACGAGCAGTACTTC. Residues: CASSGGLAGVYEQYF.

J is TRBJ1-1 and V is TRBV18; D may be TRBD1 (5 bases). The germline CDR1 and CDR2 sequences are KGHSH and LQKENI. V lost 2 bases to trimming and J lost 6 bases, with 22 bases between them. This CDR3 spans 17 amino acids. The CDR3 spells CASSPANWGVGLAEAFF. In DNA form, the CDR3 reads TGTGCCAGCTCACCAGCAAATTGGGGGGTGGGATTGGCTGAAGCTTTCTTT.

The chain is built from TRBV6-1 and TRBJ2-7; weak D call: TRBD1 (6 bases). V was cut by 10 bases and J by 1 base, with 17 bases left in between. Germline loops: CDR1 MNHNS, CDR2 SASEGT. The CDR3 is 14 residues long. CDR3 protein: CATLLGALSYEQYF. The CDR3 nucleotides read TGTGCCACCTTATTGGGGGCCTTATCCTACGAGCAGTACTTC.

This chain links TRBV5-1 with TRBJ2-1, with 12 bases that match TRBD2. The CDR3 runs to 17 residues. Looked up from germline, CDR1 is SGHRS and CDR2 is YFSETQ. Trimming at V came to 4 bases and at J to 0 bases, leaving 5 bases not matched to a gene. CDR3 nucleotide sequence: TGCGCCAGCAGCGCATGGACTAGCGGGAACTCCTACAATGAGCAGTTCTTC. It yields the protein CASSAWTSGNSYNEQFF.

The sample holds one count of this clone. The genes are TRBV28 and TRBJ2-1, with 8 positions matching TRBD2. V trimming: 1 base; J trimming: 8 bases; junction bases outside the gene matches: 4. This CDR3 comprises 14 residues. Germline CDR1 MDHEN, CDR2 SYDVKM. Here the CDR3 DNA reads TGTGCCAGCAGTTTATCCGGGACTAGGTATGAGCAGTTCTTC. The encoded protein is CASSLSGTRYEQFF.

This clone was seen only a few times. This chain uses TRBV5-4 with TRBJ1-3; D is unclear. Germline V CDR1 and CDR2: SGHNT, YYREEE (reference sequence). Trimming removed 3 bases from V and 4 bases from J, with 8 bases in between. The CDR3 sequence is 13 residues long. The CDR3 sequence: CASSSGRGNTIYF. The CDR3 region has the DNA TGTGCCAGCAGCTCCGGACGCGGAAACACCATATATTTT.

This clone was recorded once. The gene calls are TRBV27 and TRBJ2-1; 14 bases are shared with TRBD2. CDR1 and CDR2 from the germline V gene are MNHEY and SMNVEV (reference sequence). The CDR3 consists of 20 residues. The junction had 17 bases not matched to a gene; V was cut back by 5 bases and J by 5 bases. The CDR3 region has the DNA TGTGCCAGCAGTGAGAAGACTAGCGGGAGGGCCGCTACCCTTGACAATGAGCAGTTCTTC. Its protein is CASSEKTSGRAATLDNEQFF.

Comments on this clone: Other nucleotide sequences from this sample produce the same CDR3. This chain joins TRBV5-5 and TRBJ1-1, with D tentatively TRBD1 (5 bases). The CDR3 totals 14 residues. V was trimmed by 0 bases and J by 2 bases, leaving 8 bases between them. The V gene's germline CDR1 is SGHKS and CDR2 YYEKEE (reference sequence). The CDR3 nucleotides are TGTGCCAGCAGCTTGGGGGGCTCCAACACTGAAGCTTTCTTT. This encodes CASSLGGSNTEAFF.

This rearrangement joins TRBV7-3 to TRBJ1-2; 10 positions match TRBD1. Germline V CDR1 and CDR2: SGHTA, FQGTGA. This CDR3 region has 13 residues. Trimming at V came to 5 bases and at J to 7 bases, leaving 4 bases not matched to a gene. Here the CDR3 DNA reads TGTGCCAGCAGCCCGACAGGGGGCGCTGGCTACACCTTC. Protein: CASSPTGGAGYTF.

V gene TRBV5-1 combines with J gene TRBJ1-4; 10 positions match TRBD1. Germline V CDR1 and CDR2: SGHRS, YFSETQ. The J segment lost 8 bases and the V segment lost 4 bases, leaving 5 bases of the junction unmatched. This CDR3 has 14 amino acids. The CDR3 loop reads CASSVRDRGEKLFF. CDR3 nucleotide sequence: TGCGCCAGCAGCGTCCGGGACAGGGGCGAAAAACTGTTTTTT.

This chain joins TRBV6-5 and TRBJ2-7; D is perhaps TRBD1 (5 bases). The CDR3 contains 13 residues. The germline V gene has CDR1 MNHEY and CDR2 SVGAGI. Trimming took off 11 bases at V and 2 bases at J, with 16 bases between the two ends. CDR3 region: CASYKPGTYEQYF. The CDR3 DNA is TGTGCCTCCTATAAACCAGGGACCTACGAGCAGTACTTC.

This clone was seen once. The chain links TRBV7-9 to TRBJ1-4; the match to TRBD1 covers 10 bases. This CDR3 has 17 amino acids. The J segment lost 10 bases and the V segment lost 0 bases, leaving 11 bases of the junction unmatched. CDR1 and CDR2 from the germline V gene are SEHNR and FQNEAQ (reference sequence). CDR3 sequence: CASSLAPPGQGKPKLFF. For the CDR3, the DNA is TGTGCCAGCAGCTTAGCCCCCCCGGGACAGGGGAAACCAAAACTGTTTTTT.

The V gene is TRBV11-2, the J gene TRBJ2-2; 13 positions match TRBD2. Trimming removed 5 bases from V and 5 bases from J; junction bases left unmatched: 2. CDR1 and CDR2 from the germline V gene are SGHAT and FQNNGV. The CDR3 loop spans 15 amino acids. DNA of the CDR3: TGTGCCAGCAGCGGGACTAGCGGGGCGACCGGGGAGCTGTTTTTT. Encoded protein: CASSGTSGATGELFF.

CDR3 in amino acids: CASSLAGTEETQYF. CDR3 bases: TGTGCCAGCAGTCTAGCGGGAACTGAAGAGACCCAGTACTTC. The chain employs TRBV28 and TRBJ2-5, with 9 bases matching TRBD2. Losses at the gene ends were 5 bases for V and 3 bases for J; bases not matched to a gene: 4. This CDR3 has 14 amino acids. CDR1 and CDR2 from the germline V gene are MDHEN and SYDVKM.

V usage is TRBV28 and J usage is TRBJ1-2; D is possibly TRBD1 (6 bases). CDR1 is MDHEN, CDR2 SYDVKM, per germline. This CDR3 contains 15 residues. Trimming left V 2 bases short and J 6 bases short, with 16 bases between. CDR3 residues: CASSLPQTGYHGYTF. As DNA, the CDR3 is TGTGCCAGCAGTTTACCCCAGACAGGTTATCATGGCTACACCTTC.

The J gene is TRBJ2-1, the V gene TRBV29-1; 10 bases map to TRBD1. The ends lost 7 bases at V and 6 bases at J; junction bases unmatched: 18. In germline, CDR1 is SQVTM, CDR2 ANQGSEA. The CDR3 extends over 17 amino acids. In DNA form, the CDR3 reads TGCAGCGACGAACACCACCGGGACAGGGGACGGGTCAATGAGCAGTTCTTC. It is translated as CSDEHHRDRGRVNEQFF.

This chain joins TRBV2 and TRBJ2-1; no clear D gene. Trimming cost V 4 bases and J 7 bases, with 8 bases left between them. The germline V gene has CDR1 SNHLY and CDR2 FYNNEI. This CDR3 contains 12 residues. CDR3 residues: CASSVLGNEQFF. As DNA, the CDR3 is TGTGCCAGCAGTGTTTTAGGGAATGAGCAGTTCTTC. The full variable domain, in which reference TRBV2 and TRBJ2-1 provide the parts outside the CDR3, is EPEVTQTPSHQVTQMGQEVILRCVPISNHLYFYWYRQILGQKVEFLVSFYNNEISEKSEIFDDQFSVERPDGSNFTLKIRSTKLEDSAMYFCASSVLGNEQFFGPGTRLTVL.

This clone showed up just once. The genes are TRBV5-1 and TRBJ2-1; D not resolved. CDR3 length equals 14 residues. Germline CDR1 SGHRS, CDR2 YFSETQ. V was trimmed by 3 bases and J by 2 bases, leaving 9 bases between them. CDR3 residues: CASSWAGPYNEQFF. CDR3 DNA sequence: TGCGCCAGCAGCTGGGCCGGGCCCTACAATGAGCAGTTCTTC.

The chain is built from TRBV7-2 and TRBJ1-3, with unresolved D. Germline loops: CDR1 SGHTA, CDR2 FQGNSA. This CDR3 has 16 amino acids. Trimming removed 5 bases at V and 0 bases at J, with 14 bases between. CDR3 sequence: CASSTLQPSSGNTIYF. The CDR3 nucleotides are TGTGCCAGCAGCACCCTACAGCCATCCTCTGGAAACACCATATATTTT.

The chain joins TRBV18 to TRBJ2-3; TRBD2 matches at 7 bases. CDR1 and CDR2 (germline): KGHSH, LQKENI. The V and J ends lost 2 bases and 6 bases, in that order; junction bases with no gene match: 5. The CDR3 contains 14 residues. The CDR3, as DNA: TGTGCCAGCTCACCAGGCCTAGCGGATGATACGCAGTATTTT. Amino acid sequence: CASSPGLADDTQYF.

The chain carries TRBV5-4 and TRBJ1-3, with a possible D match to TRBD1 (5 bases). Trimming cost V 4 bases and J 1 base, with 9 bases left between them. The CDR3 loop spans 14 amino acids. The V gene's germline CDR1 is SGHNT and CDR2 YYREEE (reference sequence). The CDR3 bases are TGTGCCAGCAGCATAGGGGTATCTGGAAACACCATATATTTT. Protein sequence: CASSIGVSGNTIYF.

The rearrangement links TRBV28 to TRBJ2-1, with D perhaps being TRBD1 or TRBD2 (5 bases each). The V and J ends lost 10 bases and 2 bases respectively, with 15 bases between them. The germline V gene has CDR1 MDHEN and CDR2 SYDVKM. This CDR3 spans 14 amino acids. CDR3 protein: CATCRGVTYNEQFF. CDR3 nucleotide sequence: TGTGCCACATGTAGAGGGGTAACCTACAATGAGCAGTTCTTC.

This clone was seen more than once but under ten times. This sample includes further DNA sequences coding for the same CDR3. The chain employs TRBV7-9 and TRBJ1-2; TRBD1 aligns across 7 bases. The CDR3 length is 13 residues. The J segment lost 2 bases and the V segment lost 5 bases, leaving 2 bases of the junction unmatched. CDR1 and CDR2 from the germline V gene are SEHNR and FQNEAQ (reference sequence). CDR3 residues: CASSRDSNYGYTF. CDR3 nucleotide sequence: TGTGCCAGCAGCCGGGACAGCAACTATGGCTACACCTTC.

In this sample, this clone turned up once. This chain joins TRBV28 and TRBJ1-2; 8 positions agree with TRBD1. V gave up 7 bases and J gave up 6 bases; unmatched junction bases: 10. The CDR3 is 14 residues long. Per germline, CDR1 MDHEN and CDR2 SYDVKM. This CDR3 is CASTFQDRANGYTF. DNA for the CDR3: TGTGCCAGCACTTTCCAGGACAGGGCCAATGGCTACACCTTC.

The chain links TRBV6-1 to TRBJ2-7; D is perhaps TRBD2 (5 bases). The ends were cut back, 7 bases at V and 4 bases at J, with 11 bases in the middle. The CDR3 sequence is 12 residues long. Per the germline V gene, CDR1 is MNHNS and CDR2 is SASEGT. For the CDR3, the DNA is TGTGCCAGCAACAATTGGAGGTACGAGCAGTACTTC. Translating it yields CASNNWRYEQYF.

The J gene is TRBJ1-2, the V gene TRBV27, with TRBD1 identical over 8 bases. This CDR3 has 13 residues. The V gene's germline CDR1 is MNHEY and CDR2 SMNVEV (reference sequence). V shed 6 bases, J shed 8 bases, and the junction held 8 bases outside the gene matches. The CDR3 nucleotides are TGTGCCAGCAGCCAACCAGGGGGCTGGGGCTACACCTTC. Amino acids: CASSQPGGWGYTF.

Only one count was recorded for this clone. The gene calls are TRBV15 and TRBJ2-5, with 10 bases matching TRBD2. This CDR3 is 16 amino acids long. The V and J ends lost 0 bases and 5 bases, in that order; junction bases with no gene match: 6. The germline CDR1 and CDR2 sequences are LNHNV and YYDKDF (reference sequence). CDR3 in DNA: TGTGCCACCAGCAGAGATCACCCAGCGGGGGGGGAGACCCAGTACTTC. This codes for CATSRDHPAGGETQYF.

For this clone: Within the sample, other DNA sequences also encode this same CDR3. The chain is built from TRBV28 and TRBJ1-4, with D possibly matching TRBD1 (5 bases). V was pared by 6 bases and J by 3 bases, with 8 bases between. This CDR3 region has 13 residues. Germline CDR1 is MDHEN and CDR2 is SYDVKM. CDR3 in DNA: TGTGCCAGCAGGAGGGGAGCTAATGAAAAACTGTTTTTT. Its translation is CASRRGANEKLFF.

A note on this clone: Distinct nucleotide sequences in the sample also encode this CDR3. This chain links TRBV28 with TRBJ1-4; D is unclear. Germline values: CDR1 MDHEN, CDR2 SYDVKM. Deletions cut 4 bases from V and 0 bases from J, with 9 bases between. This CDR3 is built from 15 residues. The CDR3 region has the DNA TGTGCCAGCAGTTCGACGGGTGCAACTAATGAAAAACTGTTTTTT. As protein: CASSSTGATNEKLFF.